This record looks at one TCR beta chain sequence and its context. What it binds is unknown. CDR1 MNHEY and CDR2 SMNVEV come from the germline V gene (reference sequence). There are 13 residues in the CDR3. Trimming took 8 bases from V and 5 from J, leaving 16 bases between them. Method: immunoSEQ multiplex PCR; TCRdb's copy keeps in-frame clones and lacks some. In the table there are 2,500,000 or so clones, over 85% of which are singletons. The data were obtained in a study of shared clonotypes between healthy human individuals. Findings and caveats of the study: Clonotypes that were shared across a handful of donors made up roughly 5.2% of naive CD4 clonotypes.

V gene TRBV27 combines with J gene TRBJ2-7; the D gene could be TRBD1 or TRBD2 (5 bases each). Sequencing input: naive CD4+ T cells from PBMCs. Documented subset: CD45RA+ positively selected. This sequence was found in a man in his late teens or twenties in good health. Some clones in this sample may be carry-over from other donors' samples. DNA of the CDR3: TGTGCCAGCTGGCGAGGGGTTGGGCACGAGCAGTACTTC. The encoded protein is CASWRGVGHEQYF.